This record concerns one TCR beta chain sequence. The germline V gene encodes CDR1 MNHEY and CDR2 SMNVEV (reference sequence). V was pared by 3 bases and J by 3 bases, with 8 bases of the junction left unmatched. CDR3 length: 15 amino acids. The sample originates from a study of OX40 agonist ivuxolimab in advanced cancers. TCRdb's table, derived via immunoSEQ multiplex PCR, lists solely in-frame clones and lacks some. The sample lists tens of thousands of clones, approximately 86% occurring once. This material consisted of CD4+ or CD8+ T cells sorted from blood, taken in a trial of the OX40 agonist ivuxolimab. The chain uses TRBV27 and TRBJ2-7, with TRBD2 matching over 7 bases. This receptor was identified in an adult with an advanced solid tumor such as melanoma, head and neck, liver or kidney cancer. In nucleotides, the CDR3 is TGTGCCAGCAGTTTGTCGACTAGCTTGGTCTACGAGCAGTACTTC. Its protein product is CASSLSTSLVYEQYF.